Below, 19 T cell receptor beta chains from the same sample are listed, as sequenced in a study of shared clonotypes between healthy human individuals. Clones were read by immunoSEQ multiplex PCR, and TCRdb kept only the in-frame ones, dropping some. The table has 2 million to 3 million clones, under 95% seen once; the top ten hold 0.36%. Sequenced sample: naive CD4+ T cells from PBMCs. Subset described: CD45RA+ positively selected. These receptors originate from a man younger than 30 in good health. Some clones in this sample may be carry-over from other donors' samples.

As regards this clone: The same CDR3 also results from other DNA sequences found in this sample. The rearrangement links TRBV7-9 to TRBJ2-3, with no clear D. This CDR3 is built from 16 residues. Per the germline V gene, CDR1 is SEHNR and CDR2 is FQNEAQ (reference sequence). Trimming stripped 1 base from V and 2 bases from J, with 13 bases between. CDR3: CASSLVSGSVTDTQYF. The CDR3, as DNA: TGTGCCAGCAGCTTAGTCTCTGGGTCGGTCACAGATACGCAGTATTTT.

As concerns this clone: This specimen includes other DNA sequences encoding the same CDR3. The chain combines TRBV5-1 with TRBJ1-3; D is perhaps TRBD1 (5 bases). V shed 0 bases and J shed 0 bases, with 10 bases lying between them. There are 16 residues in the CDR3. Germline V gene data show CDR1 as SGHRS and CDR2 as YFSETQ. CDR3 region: CASSLAGAHSGNTIYF. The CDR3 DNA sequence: TGCGCCAGCAGCTTGGCTGGGGCGCACTCTGGAAACACCATATATTTT.

The CDR3 protein is CASSVGGEGEKLFF. For the CDR3, the DNA is TGTGCCAGCAGTGTAGGGGGCGAGGGTGAAAAACTGTTTTTT. The rearrangement links TRBV6-4 to TRBJ1-4, with TRBD1 matching 7 bases. V lost 4 bases, J lost 7 bases, and 6 bases stayed unmatched. Germline values: CDR1 MRHNA, CDR2 SNTAGT. The CDR3 is 14 amino acids.

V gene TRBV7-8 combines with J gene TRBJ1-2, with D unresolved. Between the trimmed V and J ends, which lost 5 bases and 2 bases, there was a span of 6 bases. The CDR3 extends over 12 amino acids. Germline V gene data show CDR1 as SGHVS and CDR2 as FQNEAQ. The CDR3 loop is CASSQTNYGYTF. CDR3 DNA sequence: TGTGCCAGCAGCCAGACAAACTATGGCTACACCTTC.

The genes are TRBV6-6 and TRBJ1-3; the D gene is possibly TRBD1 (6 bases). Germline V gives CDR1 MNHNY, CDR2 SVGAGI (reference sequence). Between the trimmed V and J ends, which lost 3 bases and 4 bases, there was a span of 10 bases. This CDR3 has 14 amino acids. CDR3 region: CASSYTGAGNTIYF. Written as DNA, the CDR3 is TGTGCCAGCAGTTATACGGGGGCGGGAAACACCATATATTTT.

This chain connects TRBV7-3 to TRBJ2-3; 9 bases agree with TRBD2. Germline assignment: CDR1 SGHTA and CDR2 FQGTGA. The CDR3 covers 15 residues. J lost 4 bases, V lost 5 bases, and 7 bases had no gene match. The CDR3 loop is CASSVSSGIADTQYF. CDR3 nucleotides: TGTGCCAGCAGCGTCTCTAGCGGGATAGCAGATACGCAGTATTTT.

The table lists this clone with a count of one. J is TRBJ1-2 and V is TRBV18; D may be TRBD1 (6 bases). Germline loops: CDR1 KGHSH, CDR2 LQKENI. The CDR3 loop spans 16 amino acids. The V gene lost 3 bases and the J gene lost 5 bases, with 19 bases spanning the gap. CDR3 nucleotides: TGTGCCAGCTCACCCAACCAGGGGTGGAACGGGTATGGCTACACCTTC. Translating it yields CASSPNQGWNGYGYTF.

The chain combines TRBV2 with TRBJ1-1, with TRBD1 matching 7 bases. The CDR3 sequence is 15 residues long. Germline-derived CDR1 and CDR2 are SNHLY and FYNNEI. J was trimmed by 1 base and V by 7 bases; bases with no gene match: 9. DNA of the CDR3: TGTGCCAGCATGGCTAGGGACAGAAAGAACACTGAAGCTTTCTTT. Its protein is CASMARDRKNTEAFF.

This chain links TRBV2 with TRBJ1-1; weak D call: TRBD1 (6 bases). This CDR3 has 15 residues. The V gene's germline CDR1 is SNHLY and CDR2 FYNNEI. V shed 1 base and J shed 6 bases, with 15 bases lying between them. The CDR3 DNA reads TGTGCCAGCAGTGAAGAGGGGGTTCCAGGCTCTGAAGCTTTCTTT. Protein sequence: CASSEEGVPGSEAFF.

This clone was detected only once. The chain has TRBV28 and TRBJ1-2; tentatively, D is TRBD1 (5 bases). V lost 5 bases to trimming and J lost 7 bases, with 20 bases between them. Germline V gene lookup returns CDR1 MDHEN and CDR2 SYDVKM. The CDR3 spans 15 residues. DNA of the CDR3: TGTGCCAGCAGTCAACCCCGGGACGAACGCCCTGGCTACACCTTC. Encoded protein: CASSQPRDERPGYTF.

The DNA of the CDR3 is TGTGCCAGCAGTAGAGCCGGGACTAGCCACGAGCAGTACTTC. It yields the protein CASSRAGTSHEQYF. The chain carries TRBV6-6 and TRBJ2-5, with TRBD2 matching 9 bases. Matching the DNA end better, TRBJ2-7 makes the J call doubtful. Germline CDR1 and CDR2: MNHNY and SVGAGI (reference sequence). The CDR3 covers 14 residues.

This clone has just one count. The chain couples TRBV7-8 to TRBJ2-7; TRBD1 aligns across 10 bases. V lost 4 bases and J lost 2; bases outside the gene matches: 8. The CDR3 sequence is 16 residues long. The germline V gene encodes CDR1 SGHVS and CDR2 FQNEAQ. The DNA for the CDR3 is TGTGCCAGCAGCTCCCGGGACAGGGGAATTGCCTACGAGCAGTACTTC. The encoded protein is CASSSRDRGIAYEQYF.

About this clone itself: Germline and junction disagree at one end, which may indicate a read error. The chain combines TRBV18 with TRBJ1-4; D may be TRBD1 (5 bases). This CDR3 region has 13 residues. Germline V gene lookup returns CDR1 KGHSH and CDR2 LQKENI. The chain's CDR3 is CASSPRDGEKLFF. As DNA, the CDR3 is TGTGCCAGCTCTCCACGGGACGGTGAAAAACTGTTTTTT.

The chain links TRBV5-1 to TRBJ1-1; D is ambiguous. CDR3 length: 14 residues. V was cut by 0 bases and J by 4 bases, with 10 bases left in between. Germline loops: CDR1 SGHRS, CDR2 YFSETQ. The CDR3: CASSLEAVSTEAFF. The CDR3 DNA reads TGCGCCAGCAGCTTGGAAGCGGTAAGCACTGAAGCTTTCTTT.

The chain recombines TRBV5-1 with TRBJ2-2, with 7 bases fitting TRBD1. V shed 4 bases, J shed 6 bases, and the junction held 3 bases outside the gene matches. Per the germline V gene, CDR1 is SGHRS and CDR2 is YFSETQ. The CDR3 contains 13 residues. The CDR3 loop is CASSPTGAGELFF. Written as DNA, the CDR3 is TGCGCCAGCAGCCCCACAGGGGCCGGGGAGCTGTTTTTT.

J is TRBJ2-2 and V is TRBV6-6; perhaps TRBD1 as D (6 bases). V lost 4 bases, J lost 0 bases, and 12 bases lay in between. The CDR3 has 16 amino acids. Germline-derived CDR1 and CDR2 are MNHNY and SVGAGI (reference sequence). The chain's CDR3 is CASSFGQTSNTGELFF. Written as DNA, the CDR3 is TGTGCCAGCAGTTTTGGACAGACCTCGAACACCGGGGAGCTGTTTTTT.

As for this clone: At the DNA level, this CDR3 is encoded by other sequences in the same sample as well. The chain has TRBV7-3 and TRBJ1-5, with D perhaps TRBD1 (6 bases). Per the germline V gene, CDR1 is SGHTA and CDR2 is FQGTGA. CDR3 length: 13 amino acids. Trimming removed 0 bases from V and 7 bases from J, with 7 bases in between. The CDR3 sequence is CASSLTGGQPQHF. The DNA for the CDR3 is TGTGCCAGCAGCTTAACAGGGGGACAGCCCCAGCATTTT.

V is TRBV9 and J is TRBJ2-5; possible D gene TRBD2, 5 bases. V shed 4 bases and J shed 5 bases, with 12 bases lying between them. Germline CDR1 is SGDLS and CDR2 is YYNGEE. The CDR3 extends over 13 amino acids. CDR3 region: CASSRGTMETQYF. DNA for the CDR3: TGTGCCAGCAGCCGGGGTACCATGGAGACCCAGTACTTC.

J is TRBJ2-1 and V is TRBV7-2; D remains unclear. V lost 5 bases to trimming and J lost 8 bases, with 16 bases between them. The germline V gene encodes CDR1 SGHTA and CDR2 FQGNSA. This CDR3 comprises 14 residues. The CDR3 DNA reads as TGTGCCAGCAGCACCCCTTCCAGACCCCATGAGCAGTTCTTC. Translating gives CASSTPSRPHEQFF.